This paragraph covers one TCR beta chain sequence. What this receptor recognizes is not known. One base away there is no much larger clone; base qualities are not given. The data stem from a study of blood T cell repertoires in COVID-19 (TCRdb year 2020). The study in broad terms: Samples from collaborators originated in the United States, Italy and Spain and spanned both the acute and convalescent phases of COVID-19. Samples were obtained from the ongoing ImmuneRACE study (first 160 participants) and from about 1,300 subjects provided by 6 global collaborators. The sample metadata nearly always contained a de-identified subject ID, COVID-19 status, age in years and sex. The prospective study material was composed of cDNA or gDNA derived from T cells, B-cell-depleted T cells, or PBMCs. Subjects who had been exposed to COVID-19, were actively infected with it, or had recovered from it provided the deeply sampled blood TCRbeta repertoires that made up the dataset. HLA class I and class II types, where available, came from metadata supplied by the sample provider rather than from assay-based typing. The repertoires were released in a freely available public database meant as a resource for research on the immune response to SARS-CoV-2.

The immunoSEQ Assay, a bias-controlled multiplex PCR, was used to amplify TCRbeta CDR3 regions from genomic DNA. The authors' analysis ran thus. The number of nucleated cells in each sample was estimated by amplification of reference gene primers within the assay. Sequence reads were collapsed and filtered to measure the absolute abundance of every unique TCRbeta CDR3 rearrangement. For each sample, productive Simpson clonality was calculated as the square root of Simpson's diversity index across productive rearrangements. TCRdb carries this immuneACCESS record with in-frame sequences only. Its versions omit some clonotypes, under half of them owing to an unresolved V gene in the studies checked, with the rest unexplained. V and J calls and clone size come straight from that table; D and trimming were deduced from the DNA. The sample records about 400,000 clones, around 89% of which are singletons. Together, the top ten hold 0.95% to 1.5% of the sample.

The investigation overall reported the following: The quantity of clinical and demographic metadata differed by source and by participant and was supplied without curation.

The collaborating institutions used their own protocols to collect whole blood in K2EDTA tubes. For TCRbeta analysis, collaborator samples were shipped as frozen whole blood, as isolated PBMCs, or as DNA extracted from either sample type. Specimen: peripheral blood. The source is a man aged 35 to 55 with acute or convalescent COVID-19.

The CDR3 sequence is CASSFPIVTSGGTDTQYF. The DNA sequence is as follows: TGTGCCAGCAGTTTCCCAATCGTGACTAGCGGGGGAACAGATACGCAGTATTTT. The chain uses TRBV28 and TRBJ2-3, with 12 bases matching TRBD2. Including the terminal cysteine and phenylalanine, the CDR3 comprises 18 residues. The entry retains the CDR3 DNA only, 54 bases that are in frame from base 1. The V end gives up 3 bases and the J end 3 bases, leaving 10 bases in the junction not matched to a gene. Taken from the germline V gene, the CDR1 and CDR2 loops are MDHEN and SYDVKM.